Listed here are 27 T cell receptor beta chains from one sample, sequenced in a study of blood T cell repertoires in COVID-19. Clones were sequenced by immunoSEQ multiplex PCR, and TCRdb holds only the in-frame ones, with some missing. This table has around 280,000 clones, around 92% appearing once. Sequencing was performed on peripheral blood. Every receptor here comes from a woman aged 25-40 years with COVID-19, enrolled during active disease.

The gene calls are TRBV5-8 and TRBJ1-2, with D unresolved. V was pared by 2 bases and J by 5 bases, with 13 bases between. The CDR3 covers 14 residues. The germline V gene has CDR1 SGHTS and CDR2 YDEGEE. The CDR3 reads CASSFQAAAYGYTF. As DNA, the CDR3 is TGTGCCAGCAGCTTCCAGGCAGCGGCTTATGGCTACACCTTC.

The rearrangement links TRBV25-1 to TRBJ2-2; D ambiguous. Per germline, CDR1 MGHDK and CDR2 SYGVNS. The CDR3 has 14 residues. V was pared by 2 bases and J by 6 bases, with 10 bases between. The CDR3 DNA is TGTGCCAGCAGTGAACCCGCGGAAGCCGGGGAGCTGTTTTTT. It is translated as CASSEPAEAGELFF.

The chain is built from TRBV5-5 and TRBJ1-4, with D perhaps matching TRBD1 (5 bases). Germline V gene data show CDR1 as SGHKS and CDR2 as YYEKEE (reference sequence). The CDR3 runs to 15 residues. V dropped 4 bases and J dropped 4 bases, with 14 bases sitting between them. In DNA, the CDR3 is TGTGCCAGCAGCCCTGGGGGGTCCCTTAATGAAAAACTGTTTTTT. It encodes CASSPGGSLNEKLFF. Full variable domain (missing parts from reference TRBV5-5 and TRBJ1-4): DAGVTQSPTHLIKTRGQQVTLRCSPISGHKSVSWYQQVLGQGPQFIFQYYEKEERGRGNFPDRFSARQFPNYSSELNVNALLLGDSALYLCASSPGGSLNEKLFFGSGTQLSVL.

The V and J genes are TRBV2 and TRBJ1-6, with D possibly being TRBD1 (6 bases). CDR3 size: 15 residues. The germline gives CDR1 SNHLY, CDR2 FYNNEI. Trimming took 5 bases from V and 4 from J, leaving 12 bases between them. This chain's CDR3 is CASSPRTDYNSPLHF. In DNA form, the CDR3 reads TGTGCCAGCAGTCCTAGGACAGATTATAATTCACCCCTCCACTTT.

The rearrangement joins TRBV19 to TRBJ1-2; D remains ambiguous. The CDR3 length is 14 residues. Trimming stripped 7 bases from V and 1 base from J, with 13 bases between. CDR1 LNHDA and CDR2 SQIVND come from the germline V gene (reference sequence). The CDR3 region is CASTSRAFNYGYTF. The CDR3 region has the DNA TGTGCCAGTACCTCCCGCGCCTTTAACTATGGCTACACCTTC.

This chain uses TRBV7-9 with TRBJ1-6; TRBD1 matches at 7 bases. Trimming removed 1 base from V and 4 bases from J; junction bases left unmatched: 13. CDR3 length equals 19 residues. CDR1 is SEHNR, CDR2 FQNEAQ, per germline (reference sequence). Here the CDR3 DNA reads TGTGCCAGCAGCTTAGTTTTCTTTAGACAGGGTTTTTATAATTCACCCCTCCACTTT. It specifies CASSLVFFRQGFYNSPLHF.

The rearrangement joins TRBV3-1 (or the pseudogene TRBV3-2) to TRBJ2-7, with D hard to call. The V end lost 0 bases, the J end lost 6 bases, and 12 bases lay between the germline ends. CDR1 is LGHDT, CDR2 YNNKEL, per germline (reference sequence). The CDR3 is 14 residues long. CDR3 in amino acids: CASSQDLRGGEQYF. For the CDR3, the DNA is TGTGCCAGCAGCCAAGATCTGAGAGGCGGCGAGCAGTACTTC.

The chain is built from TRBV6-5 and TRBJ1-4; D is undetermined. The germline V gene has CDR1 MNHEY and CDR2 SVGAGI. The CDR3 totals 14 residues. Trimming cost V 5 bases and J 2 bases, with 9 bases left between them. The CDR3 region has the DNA TGTGCCAGCAGTCCTAAAACTACTAATGAAAAACTGTTTTTT. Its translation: CASSPKTTNEKLFF.

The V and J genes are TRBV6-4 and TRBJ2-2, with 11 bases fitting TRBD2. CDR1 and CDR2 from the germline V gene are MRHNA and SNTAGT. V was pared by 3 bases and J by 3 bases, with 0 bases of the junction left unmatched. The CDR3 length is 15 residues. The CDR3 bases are TGTGCCAGCAGTGAGACTAGCGGGGACACCGGGGAGCTGTTTTTT. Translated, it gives CASSETSGDTGELFF.

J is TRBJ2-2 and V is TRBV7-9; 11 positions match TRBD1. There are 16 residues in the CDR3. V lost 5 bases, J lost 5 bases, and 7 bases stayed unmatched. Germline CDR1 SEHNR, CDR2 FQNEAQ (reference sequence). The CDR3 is CASSDPGTGGTGELFF. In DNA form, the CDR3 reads TGTGCCAGCAGCGACCCCGGGACAGGGGGAACCGGGGAGCTGTTTTTT.

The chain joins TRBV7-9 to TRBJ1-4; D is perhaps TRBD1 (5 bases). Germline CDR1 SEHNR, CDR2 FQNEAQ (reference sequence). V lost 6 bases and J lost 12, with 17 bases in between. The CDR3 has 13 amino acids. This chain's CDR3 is CASSWTSVTELFF. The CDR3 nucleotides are TGTGCCAGCAGTTGGACATCGGTTACGGAACTGTTTTTT.

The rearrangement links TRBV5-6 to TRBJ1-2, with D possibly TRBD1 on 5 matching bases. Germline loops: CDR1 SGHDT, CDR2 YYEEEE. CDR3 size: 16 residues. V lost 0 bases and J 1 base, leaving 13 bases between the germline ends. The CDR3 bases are TGTGCCAGCAGCTTGGTAGCTGACAGTTATAACTATGGCTACACCTTC. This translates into CASSLVADSYNYGYTF.

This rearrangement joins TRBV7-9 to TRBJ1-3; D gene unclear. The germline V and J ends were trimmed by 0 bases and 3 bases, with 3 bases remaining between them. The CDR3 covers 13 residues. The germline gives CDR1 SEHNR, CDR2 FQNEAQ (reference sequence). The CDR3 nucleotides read TGTGCCAGCAGCTTAGCCGGTGGAAACACCATATATTTT. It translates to CASSLAGGNTIYF. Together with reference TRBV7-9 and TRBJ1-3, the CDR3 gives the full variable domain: DTGVSQNPRHKITKRGQNVTFRCDPISEHNRLYWYRQTLGQGPEFLTYFQNEAQLEKSRLLSDRFSAERPKGSFSTLEIQRTEQGDSAMYLCASSLAGGNTIYFGEGSWLTVV.

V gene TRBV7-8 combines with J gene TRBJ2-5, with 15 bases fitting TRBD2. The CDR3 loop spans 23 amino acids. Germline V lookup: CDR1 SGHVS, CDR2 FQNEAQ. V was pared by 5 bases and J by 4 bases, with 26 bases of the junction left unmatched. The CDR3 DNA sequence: TGTGCCAGCAGCCCGAGCTACAAATCGAGGACTAGCGGGGGGGCCACCGCAGGAGAGACCCAGTACTTC. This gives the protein CASSPSYKSRTSGGATAGETQYF.

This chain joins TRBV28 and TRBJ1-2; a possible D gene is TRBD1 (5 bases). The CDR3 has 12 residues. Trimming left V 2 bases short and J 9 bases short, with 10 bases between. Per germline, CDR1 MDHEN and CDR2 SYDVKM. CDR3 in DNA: TGTGCCAGCAGTTTAGGGACTACGAGCTACACCTTC. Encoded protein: CASSLGTTSYTF.

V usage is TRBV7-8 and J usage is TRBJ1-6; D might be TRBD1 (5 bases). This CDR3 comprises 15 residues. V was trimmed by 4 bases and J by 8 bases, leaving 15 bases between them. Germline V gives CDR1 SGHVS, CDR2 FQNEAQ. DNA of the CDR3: TGTGCCAGCAGCTCTACCGGGACTTTGGATTCACCCCTCCACTTT. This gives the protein CASSSTGTLDSPLHF.

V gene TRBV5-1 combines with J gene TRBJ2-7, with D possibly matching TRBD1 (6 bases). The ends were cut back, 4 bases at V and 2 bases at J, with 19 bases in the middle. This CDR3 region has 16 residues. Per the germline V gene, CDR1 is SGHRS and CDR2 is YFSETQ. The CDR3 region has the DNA TGCGCCAGCAGCCCCTTTACAGGGAAAGGGGCCTACGAGCAGTACTTC. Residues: CASSPFTGKGAYEQYF.

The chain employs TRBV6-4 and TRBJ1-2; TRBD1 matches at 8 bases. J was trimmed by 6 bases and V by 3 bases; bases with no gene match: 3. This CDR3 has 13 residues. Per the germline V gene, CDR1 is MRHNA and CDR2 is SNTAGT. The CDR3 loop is CASSEGTGHGYTF. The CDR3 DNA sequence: TGTGCCAGCAGTGAAGGGACAGGCCATGGCTACACCTTC.

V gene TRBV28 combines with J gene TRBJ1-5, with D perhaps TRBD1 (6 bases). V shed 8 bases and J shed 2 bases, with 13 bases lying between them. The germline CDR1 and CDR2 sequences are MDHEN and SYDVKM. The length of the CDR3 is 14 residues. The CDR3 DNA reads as TGTGCCAGCGGGGGCACAGGGCGCAATCAGCCCCAGCATTTT. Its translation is CASGGTGRNQPQHF.

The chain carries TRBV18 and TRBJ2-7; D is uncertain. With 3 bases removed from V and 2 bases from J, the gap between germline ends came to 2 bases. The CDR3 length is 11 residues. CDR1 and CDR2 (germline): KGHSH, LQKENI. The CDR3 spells CASSPTYEQYF. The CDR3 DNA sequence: TGTGCCAGCTCACCCACCTACGAGCAGTACTTC.

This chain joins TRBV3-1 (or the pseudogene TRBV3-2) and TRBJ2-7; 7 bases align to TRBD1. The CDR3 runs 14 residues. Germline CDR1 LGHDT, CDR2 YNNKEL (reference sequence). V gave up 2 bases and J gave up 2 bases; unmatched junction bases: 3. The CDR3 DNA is TGTGCCAGCAGCCAATCAGGGGGTCCCTACGAGCAGTACTTC. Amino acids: CASSQSGGPYEQYF.

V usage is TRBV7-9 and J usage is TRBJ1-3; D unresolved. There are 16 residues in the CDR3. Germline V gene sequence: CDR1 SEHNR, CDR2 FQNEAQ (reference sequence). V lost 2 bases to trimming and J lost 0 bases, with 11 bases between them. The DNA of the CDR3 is TGTGCCAGCAGCTTAAAGATCACAGACTCTGGAAACACCATATATTTT. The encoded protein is CASSLKITDSGNTIYF.

The CDR3: CASSLTGSYGYTF. For the CDR3, the DNA is TGTGCCAGCAGTTTGACAGGGAGCTATGGCTACACCTTC. The V gene is TRBV7-9, the J gene TRBJ1-2; 7 positions match TRBD1. The germline gives CDR1 SEHNR, CDR2 FQNEAQ (reference sequence). CDR3 length: 13 amino acids. The V segment lost 6 bases and the J segment 4 bases; nucleotides outside the gene matches: 5.

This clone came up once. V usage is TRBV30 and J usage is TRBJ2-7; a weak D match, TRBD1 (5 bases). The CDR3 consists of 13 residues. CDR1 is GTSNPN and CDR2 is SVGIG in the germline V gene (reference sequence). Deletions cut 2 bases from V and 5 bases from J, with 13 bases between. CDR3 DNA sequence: TGTGCCTGGAGTCAGGGCATGCGGCACGAGCAGTACTTC. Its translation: CAWSQGMRHEQYF.

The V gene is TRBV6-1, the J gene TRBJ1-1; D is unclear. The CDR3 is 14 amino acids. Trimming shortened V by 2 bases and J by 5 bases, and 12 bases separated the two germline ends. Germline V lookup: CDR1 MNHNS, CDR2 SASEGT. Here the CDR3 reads CASSESRLNTEAFF. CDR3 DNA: TGTGCCAGCAGTGAATCCCGTCTAAATACTGAAGCTTTCTTT.

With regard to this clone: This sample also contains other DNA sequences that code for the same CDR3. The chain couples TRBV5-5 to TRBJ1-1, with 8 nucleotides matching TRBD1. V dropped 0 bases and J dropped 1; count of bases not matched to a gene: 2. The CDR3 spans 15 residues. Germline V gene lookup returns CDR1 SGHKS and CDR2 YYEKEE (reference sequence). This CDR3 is CASSLGTGSNTEAFF. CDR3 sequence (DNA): TGTGCCAGCAGCTTGGGGACAGGGTCGAACACTGAAGCTTTCTTT.

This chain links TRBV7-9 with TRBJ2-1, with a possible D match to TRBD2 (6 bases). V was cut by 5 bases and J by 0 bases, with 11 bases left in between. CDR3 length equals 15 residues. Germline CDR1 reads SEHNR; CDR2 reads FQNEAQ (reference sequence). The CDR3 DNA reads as TGTGCCAGCAGCCAGGGACTGAGCTCCTACAATGAGCAGTTCTTC. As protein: CASSQGLSSYNEQFF.